This T cell receptor beta chain stems from a study of control samples from healthy donors and cancer patients. Data came from immunoSEQ multiplex PCR; TCRdb stores just in-frame clones and leaves some out. The data show around 90,000 clones, about 89% seen once. This clone was observed a handful of times. CDR1 and CDR2 (germline): SGHVS, FNYEAQ. The V end lost 3 bases, the J end lost 2 bases, and 17 bases lay between the germline ends. This CDR3 is 18 amino acids long. The chain is built from TRBV7-6 and TRBJ2-6; D gene unclear. This sequence originates from a man aged 30 to 45 in good health. The sequencing sample was made of blood. CDR3 residues: CASSFSPPLAPGANVLTF. CDR3 nucleotides: TGTGCCAGCAGCTTCTCCCCTCCCCTTGCTCCTGGGGCCAACGTCCTGACTTTC. The full variable domain, with the rest looked up from reference TRBV7-6 and TRBJ2-6, is GAGVSQSPRYKVTKRGQDVALRCDPISGHVSLYWYRQALGQGPEFLTYFNYEAQQDKSGLPNDRFSAERPEGSISTLTIQRTEQRDSAMYRCASSFSPPLAPGANVLTFGAGSRLTVL.